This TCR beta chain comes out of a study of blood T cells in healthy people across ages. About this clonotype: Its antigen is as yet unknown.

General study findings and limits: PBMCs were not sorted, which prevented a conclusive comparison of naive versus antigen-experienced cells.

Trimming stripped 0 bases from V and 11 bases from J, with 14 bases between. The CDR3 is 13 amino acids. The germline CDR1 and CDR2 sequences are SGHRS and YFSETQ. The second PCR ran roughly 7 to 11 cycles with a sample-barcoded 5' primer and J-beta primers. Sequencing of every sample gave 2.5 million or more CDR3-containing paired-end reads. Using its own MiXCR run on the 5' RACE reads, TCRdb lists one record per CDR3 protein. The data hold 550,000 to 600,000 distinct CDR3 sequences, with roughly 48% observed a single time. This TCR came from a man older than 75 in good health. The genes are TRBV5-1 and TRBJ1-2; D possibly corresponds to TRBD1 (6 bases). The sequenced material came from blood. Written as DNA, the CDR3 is TGCGCCAGCAGCTTGGAGAGGACAGCGAGTTACACCTTC. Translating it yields CASSLERTASYTF. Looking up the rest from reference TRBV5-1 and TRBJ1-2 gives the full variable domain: KAGVTQTPRYLIKTRGQQVTLSCSPISGHRSVSWYQQTPGQGLQFLFEYFSETQRNKGNFPGRFSGRQFSNSRSEMNVSTLELGDSALYLCASSLERTASYTFGSGTRLTVV.